The rows below give T cell receptor beta chains drawn from one sample of a study of T cell responses to AZD1222 COVID-19 vaccine. Generated by immunoSEQ multiplex PCR, the TCRdb table keeps only in-frame clones and is missing some. The data show roughly 130,000 clones, around 89% seen once. The sample consisted of peripheral blood, taken on day 0 of AZD1222 vaccination. The receptors were sampled from an adult in good health. CDR3s include the opening cysteine and the closing phenylalanine or tryptophan.

V	J	CDR3
TRBV5-1	TRBJ2-3	CASSWRGDADTQYF
TRBV28	TRBJ1-6	CASSFGQGPSPLHF
TRBV11-2	TRBJ2-1	CASSVVSAGGPWSVNEQFF
TRBV2	TRBJ1-5	CASSDRVYQPQHF
TRBV19	TRBJ1-4	CASSMGDRSNEKLFF
TRBV5-1	TRBJ1-2	CASSFGASYGYTF
TRBV6-4	TRBJ2-2	CASTASANTGELFF
TRBV19	TRBJ1-2	CATRQGRGYTF
TRBV3-1/TRBV3-2	TRBJ1-4	CASSSEGQIHEKLFF
TRBV18	TRBJ1-2	CASSPGSTNYGYTF
TRBV19	TRBJ1-1	CASSIDHQVEAFF
TRBV3-1/TRBV3-2	TRBJ1-2	CASSQDKGYTF
TRBV7-9	TRBJ1-2	CASATVSNYGYTF
TRBV10-2	TRBJ1-5	CASSESAQPQHF
TRBV10-3	TRBJ2-5	CAITRDSQETQYF
TRBV4-2	TRBJ1-5	CASSQDSGGLGGIQPQHF
TRBV27	TRBJ2-7	CASSLSTAGFIYEQYF
TRBV7-8	TRBJ1-1	CASSSTVNTEAFF
TRBV7-2	TRBJ1-5	CASSLGGGIGIYSNQPQHF
TRBV25-1	TRBJ1-1	CASSEFGGVNTEAFF
TRBV18	TRBJ2-1	CASSPPGSYNEQFF
TRBV6-5	TRBJ2-1	CATRSGTSAYNEQFF
TRBV5-1	TRBJ1-2	CASKDRGPNYGYTF
TRBV11-1	TRBJ1-6	CASSFGQGGNSPLHF
TRBV6-2/TRBV6-3	TRBJ2-3	CASSHYRGSTDTQYF
TRBV19	TRBJ2-3	CASSLGVSTDTQYF
TRBV19	TRBJ1-3	CASSINRDISGNTIYF
TRBV3-1/TRBV3-2	TRBJ2-2	CASGGGTHDTGELFF
TRBV7-2	TRBJ1-5	CASSLGGGSNQPQHF